What follows is one T cell receptor (beta chain) and its context. Its matching antigen is unknown. The primer mix had 60 Vbeta and 13 Jbeta primers. The method was immunoSEQ multiplex PCR; TCRdb's version includes in-frame clones alone and lacks a portion of them. The sample has about 160,000 clones; approximately 84% are singletons. Germline CDR1 MNHEY, CDR2 SVGAGI. V shed 8 bases and J 0 bases; nucleotides not matched to a gene: 7. The CDR3 contains 15 residues. These data originate in a study of cytomegalovirus exposure and HLA in healthy donors. Looking at the study overall: As an earlier analysis found, some 180 million T cells yielded 90 million to 140 million unique TCR beta sequences. Study results and caveats: The authors listed 150 to 200 TCR beta chains as cytomegalovirus-associated.

The TCR comes from a man between 25 and 39 years old in good health and CMV-seronegative. This chain uses TRBV6-5 with TRBJ1-5; 7 bases align to TRBD1. Specimen: PBMCs. The DNA of the CDR3 is TGTGCCAGCGCCAGGGGGAAGAATAGCAATCAGCCCCAGCATTTT. It yields the protein CASARGKNSNQPQHF.